The T cell receptor (beta chain) under discussion was sequenced for a study of blood T cell repertoires in COVID-19. At the level of the study: T cells, B-cell-depleted T cells, or PBMCs supplied cDNA or gDNA.

People in the exposed group encountered a COVID-19 case within 2 weeks before entering the study. CDR3 size: 14 residues. Trimming shortened V by 2 bases and J by 5 bases, and 12 bases separated the two germline ends. The germline gives CDR1 MNHEY, CDR2 SMNVEV (reference sequence). TCRdb's table, derived via immunoSEQ multiplex PCR, lists solely in-frame clones and lacks some. The table records about 180,000 clones, nearly 80% of them present only once. Input material: PBMCs or T cells enriched from blood (not recorded which). The chain combines TRBV27 with TRBJ2-5; D perhaps matches TRBD2 (6 bases). This TCR derives from a man aged 55 to 70 who had been exposed to COVID-19. The CDR3 sequence is CASSLAGRTETQYF. CDR3 coding DNA: TGTGCCAGCAGTTTAGCCGGGAGAACGGAGACCCAGTACTTC.